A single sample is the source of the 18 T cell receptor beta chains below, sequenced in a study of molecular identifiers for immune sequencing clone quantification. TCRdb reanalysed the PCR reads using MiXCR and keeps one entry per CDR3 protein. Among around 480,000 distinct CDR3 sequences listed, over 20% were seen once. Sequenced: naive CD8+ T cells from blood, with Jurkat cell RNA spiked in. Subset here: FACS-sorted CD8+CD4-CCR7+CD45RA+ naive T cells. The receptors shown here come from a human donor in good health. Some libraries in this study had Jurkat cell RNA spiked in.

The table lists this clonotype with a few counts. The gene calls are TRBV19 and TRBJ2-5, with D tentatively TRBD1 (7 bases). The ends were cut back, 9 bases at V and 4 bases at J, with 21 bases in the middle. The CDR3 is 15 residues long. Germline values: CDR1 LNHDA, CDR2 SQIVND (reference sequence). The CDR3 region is CARGRDSKWVETQYF. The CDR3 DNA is TGTGCCAGGGGGCGGGACAGCAAATGGGTAGAGACCCAGTACTTC.

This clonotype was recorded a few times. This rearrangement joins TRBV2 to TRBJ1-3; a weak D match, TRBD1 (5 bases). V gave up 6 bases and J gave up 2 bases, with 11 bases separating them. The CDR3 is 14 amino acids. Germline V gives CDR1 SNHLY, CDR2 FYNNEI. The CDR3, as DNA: TGTGCCAGCAGGAAGGGGCTTACTGGAAACACCATATATTTT. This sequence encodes CASRKGLTGNTIYF.

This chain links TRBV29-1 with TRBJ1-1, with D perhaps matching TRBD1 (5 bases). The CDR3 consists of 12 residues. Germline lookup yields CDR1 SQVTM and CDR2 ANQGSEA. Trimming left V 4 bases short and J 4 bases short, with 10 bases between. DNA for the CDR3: TGCAGCGTTGCGGCGGGGGGCACTGAAGCTTTCTTT. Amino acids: CSVAAGGTEAFF.

The CDR3 protein is CASSKTASGSTNEQFF. The CDR3, as DNA: TGTGCCAGCAGTAAAACGGCTAGCGGGAGCACCAATGAGCAGTTCTTC. The J gene is TRBJ2-1, the V gene TRBV6-2 or TRBV6-3, with TRBD2 matching over 10 bases. The CDR3 is made up of 16 amino acids. J was trimmed by 6 bases and V by 5 bases; bases with no gene match: 10. Germline V gives CDR1 MNHEY, CDR2 SVGEGT.

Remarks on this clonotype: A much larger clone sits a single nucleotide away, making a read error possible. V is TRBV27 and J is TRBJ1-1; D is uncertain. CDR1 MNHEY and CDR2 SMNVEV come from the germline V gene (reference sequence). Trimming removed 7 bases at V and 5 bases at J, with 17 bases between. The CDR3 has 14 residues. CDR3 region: CASNWEGSVTEAFF. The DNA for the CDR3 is TGTGCCAGCAATTGGGAGGGATCAGTAACTGAAGCTTTCTTT.

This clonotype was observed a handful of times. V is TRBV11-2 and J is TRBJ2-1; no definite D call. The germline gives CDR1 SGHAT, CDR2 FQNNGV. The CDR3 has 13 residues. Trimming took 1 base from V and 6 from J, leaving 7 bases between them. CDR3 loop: CASSLVFSNEQFF. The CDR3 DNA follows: TGTGCCAGCAGCTTAGTTTTCAGCAATGAGCAGTTCTTC.

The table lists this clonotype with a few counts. The CDR3 reads CASSQEHRSSDQETQYF. In nucleotides, the CDR3 is TGCGCCAGCAGCCAAGAACACAGGTCGTCTGACCAAGAGACCCAGTACTTC. The chain combines TRBV4-3 with TRBJ2-5, with D tentatively TRBD1 (5 bases). CDR1 is LGHNA and CDR2 is YSLEER in the germline V gene. The V end lost 0 bases, the J end lost 0 bases, and 14 bases lay between the germline ends. This CDR3 spans 17 amino acids.

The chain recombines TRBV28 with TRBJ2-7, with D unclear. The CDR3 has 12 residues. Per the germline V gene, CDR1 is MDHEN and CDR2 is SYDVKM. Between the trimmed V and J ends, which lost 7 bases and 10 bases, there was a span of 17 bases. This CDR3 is CASNRLADRQYF. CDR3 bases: TGTGCCAGCAACCGATTGGCAGACCGTCAGTACTTC.

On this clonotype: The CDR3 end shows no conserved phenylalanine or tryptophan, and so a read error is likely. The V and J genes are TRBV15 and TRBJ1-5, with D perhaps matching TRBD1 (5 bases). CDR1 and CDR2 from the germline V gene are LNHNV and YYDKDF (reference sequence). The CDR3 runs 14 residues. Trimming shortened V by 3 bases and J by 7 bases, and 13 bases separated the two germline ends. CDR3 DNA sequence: TGTGCCACCAGCAGCCGGAGGGGTTTACAGCCCCAGCATGTT. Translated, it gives CATSSRRGLQPQHV.

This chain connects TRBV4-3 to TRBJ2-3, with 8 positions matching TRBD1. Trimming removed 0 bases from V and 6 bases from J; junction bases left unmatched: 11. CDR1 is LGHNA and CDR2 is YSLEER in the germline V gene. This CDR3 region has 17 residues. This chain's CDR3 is CASSQEGRGTGGDTQYF. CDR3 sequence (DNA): TGCGCCAGCAGCCAAGAAGGCCGGGGTACAGGGGGGGATACGCAGTATTTT.

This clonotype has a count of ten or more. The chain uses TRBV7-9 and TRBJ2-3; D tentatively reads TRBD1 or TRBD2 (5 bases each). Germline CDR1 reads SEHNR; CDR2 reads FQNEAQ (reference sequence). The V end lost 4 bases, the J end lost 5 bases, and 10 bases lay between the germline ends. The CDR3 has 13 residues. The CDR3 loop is CASSSRDGDTQYF. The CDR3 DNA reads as TGTGCCAGCAGCTCAAGGGACGGAGATACGCAGTATTTT.

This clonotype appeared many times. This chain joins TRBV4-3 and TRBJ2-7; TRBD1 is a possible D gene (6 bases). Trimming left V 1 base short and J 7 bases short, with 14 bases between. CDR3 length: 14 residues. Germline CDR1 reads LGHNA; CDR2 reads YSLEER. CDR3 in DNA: TGCGCCAGCAGCCAAGGTACAGGGTATCGGGAGCAGTACTTC. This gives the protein CASSQGTGYREQYF.

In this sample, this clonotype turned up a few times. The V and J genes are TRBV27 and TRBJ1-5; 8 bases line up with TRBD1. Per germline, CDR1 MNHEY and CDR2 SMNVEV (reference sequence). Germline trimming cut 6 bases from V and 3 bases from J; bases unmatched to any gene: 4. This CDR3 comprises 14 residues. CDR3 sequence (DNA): TGTGCCAGCAGCGTGACAGGGGACAATCAGCCCCAGCATTTT. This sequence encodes CASSVTGDNQPQHF.

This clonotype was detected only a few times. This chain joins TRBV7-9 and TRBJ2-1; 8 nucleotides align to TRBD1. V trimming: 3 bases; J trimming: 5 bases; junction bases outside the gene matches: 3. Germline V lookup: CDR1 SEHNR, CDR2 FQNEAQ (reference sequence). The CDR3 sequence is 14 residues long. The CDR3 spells CASSFSTGDNEQFF. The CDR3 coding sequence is TGTGCCAGCAGCTTCTCGACAGGGGACAATGAGCAGTTCTTC.

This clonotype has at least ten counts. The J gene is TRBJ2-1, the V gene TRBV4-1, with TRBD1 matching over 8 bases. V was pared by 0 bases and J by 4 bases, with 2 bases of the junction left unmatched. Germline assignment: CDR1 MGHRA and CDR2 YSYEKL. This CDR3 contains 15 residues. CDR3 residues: CASSQDGTGYNEQFF. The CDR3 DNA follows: TGCGCCAGCAGCCAAGATGGGACAGGATACAATGAGCAGTTCTTC.

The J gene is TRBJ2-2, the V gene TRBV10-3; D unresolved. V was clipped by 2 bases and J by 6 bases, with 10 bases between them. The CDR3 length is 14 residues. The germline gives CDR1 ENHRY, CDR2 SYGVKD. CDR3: CAISESVGPGELFF. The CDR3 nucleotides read TGTGCCATCAGTGAGAGCGTGGGCCCCGGGGAGCTGTTTTTT.

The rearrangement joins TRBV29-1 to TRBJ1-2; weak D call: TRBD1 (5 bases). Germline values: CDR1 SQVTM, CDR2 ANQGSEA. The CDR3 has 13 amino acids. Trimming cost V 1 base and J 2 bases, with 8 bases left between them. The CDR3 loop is CSVEGRGNYGYTF. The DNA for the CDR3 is TGCAGCGTTGAAGGACGGGGGAACTATGGCTACACCTTC.

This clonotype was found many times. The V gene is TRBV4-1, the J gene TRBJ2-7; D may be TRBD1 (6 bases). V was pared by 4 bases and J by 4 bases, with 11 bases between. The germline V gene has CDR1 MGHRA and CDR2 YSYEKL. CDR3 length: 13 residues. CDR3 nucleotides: TGCGCCAGCAGCCTCAACAGGGAGTACGAGCAGTACTTC. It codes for CASSLNREYEQYF.